These T cell receptor beta chains were read from a single sample in a study of T cell responses to AZD1222 COVID-19 vaccine. Profiling relied on immunoSEQ multiplex PCR, and the TCRdb table lists in-frame clones only, not all of them. The table includes more than 100,000 clones, less than 90% detected once. This specimen was peripheral blood, taken on day 0 of AZD1222 vaccination. These receptors were taken from an adult in good health. Each CDR3 is given without its conserved first and last residue.

V gene,CDR3 protein
TRBV6-5,ASSYSAREGTDTQY
TRBV5-1,ASSLAVAQRTQY
TRBV5-1,ASSLVREDYGYT
TRBV6-6,ASRLDGTNTGELF
TRBV3-1/TRBV3-2,ASSQEGDISYNEQF
TRBV27,ASSPGTLTYEQY
TRBV11-1,ASSLAPGYTDTQY
TRBV6-5,ASSLQESGELF
TRBV5-1,ASSLRGIGYTDTQY
TRBV14,ASSQDDIQVSY
TRBV5-1,ASSTPTGVQETQY
TRBV7-3,ASSTSGTPYNEQF
TRBV19,ASIGGGETQY
TRBV18,ASSPPVTLGTDTQY
TRBV10-3,AIRATGNSGNTIY
TRBV30,AWSGTWGGNTIY
TRBV29-1,SVVRLAGFRGETQY
TRBV5-4,ASSSPDRGAGYT
TRBV12-5,ASGLVEVGTGEETQY
TRBV7-9,ASSSGSGRAGDATGELF
TRBV27,ASSLWGTEYGYT
TRBV9,ASSPRTNVPGVTQY
TRBV29-1,SVLYDNRAPYEQY
TRBV7-9,ASTPQGTQNIQY
TRBV5-1,ASSPMLREETQY
TRBV7-2,ASRKPGQGAGWTSYEQY
TRBV5-1,ASSLDPGVFGNTIY
TRBV9,ASSSSDSGNSPLH
TRBV19,ASSLFLRAGTGREKLF
TRBV19,ASSIGLAANYNEQF
TRBV5-8,ASSLGPSQGEQY
TRBV11-2,ASSPPWSRETQY
TRBV11-2,ASSLGPGGVYEQY
TRBV20-1,SASRGPLLGLAGTDTQY
TRBV7-4,ASRRAGKGAEKLF
TRBV5-1,ASSLVGGAEETQY
TRBV6-5,ASSPPGTYYGYT
TRBV24-1,ATSDLKGWGEQF
TRBV6-5,ASSYSSGEADTQY
TRBV6-5,ASSYSNAGDHEQY
TRBV6-2/TRBV6-3,ASSQQGRAIYEQY
TRBV4-2,ASSQVGTPPSYNEQF
TRBV19,ASSMRQGAYSNQPQH
TRBV9,ASSAWDRGSSNYGYT
TRBV29-1,SVSGTSARSPPYYEQY
TRBV27,ASSRVNEQF
TRBV15,ATSRSRQGFSGYT
TRBV9,ASSVGLAGGFYDEQF
TRBV19,ASRLPGTGGRELF